The TCR beta chain under discussion was sequenced for a study of blood T cell repertoires in COVID-19. Study details: COVID-19 samples collected from the United States, Italy and Spain covered acute and convalescent phases.

Trimming took 2 bases from V and 0 from J; bases not matched to a gene: 1. Germline CDR1 LNHDA, CDR2 SQIVND (reference sequence). This CDR3 comprises 15 residues. This clone appeared a single time. The same CDR3 is also encoded by other DNA sequences in this sample. Recruits, aged roughly 18 to 95 years, lived in some 25 US areas. Two negative PCRs, clearance, or symptom resolution characterized the recovered Cohort 3 donors. This table comes from immunoSEQ multiplex PCR, and its TCRdb copy is limited to in-frame clones, with some not included. The sample consists of about 250,000 clones, about 87% of them appearing once.

The TCR originated in a woman aged 50 to 65 who had recovered from COVID-19. Sequencing was done on a sample of PBMCs or T cells enriched from blood (not recorded which). The V call is TRBV19, the J call TRBJ2-7, with 10 bases matching TRBD1. CDR3 nucleotides: TGTGCCAGTAGTATAAGGGACAGGGGCTCCTACGAGCAGTACTTC. Protein product: CASSIRDRGSYEQYF.